The subject of this entry is one TCR beta chain. Its antigen is unknown. Germline V gene sequence: CDR1 LNHDA, CDR2 SQIVND (reference sequence). The ends lost 2 bases at V and 3 bases at J; junction bases unmatched: 6. The CDR3 consists of 16 residues. The PCR had 60 Vbeta and 13 Jbeta primers. Repertoires were generated with immunoSEQ multiplex PCR, while TCRdb's copy carries only in-frame clones and drops some. Its table records some 83,000 clones. The data belong to a study of cytomegalovirus exposure and HLA in healthy donors. Study-level findings and limits: Under in vitro conditions, a few CMV-associated chains were confirmed as specific for CMV antigens. The investigators catalogued 164 TCR beta chains as cytomegalovirus-associated. Earlier analysis yielded a pattern in which most TCR beta V segments were productive about 87% or about 30% of the time. In a later analysis, TCR beta V- and J-gene trimming showed a link to a missense DCLRE1C variant.

Sample: PBMCs. The chain links TRBV19 to TRBJ1-4, with 7 bases aligning to TRBD1. The clonotype originates from a woman aged 25 to 39 in good health and CMV-seronegative. This chain's CDR3 is CASSINTGAANEKLFF. The CDR3 DNA reads TGTGCCAGTAGTATAAATACAGGGGCCGCTAATGAAAAACTGTTTTTT.